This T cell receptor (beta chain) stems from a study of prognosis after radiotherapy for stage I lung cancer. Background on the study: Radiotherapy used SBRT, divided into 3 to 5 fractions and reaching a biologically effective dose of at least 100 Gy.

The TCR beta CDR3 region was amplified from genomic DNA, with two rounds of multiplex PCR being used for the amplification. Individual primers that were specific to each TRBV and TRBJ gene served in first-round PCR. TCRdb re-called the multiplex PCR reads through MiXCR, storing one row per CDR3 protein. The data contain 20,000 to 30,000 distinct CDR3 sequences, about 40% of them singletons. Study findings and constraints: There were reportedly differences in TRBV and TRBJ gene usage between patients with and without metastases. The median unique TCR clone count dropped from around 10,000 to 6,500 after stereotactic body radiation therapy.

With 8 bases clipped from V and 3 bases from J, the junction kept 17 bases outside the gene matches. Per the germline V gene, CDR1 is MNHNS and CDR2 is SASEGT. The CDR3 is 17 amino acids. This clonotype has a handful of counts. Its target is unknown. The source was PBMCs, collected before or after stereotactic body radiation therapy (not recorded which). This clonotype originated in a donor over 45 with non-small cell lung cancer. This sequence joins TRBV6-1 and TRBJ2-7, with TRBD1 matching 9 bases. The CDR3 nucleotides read TGTGCCAGCGGACCCGAGCGTAGACAGGGGGTACGCTACGAGCAGTACTTC. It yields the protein CASGPERRQGVRYEQYF.